The 19 T cell receptor beta chains presented below share a single source sample, sequenced in a study of CD8 T cells in Susac syndrome. The RNA input was about 0.5 to 1 ug, and it was reverse transcribed with random hexamers. TCRdb redid the calling of the immunoSEQ multiplex PCR reads with MiXCR, one entry per CDR3 protein. Altogether some 150,000 distinct CDR3 sequences are present, just under 95% being singletons, with the ten largest covering more than 0.2%. Sequenced input: CD8+ T cells from PBMCs. Every receptor here comes from a human donor with multiple sclerosis.

The rearrangement joins TRBV7-9 to TRBJ2-5; D gene unclear. Trimming stripped 7 bases from V and 0 bases from J, with 12 bases between. The germline V gene encodes CDR1 SEHNR and CDR2 FQNEAQ (reference sequence). The CDR3 contains 14 residues. The CDR3 loop is CASIAEGYQETQYF. The CDR3 DNA reads TGTGCCAGCATCGCAGAAGGGTACCAAGAGACCCAGTACTTC. The whole variable domain, filled in from reference TRBV7-9 and TRBJ2-5, reads DTGVSQNPRHKITKRGQNVTFRCDPISEHNRLYWYRQTLGQGPEFLTYFQNEAQLEKSRLLSDRFSAERPKGSFSTLEIQRTEQGDSAMYLCASIAEGYQETQYFGPGTRLLVL.

V is TRBV6-5 and J is TRBJ2-7, with D possibly being TRBD1 (6 bases). V lost 3 bases, J lost 6 bases, and 12 bases lay in between. Looked up from germline, CDR1 is MNHEY and CDR2 is SVGAGI. CDR3 size: 13 residues. The CDR3 sequence: CASSYQTGSEQYF. The CDR3 DNA follows: TGTGCCAGCAGTTATCAAACAGGGAGCGAGCAGTACTTC.

The genes are TRBV29-1 and TRBJ1-1; possible D gene TRBD1, 5 bases. The germline V gene encodes CDR1 SQVTM and CDR2 ANQGSEA. The CDR3 consists of 11 residues. CDR3 protein: CNARRGSEAFF. The CDR3 nucleotides are TGCAACGCCAGGCGGGGGTCTGAAGCTTTCTTT.

This rearrangement joins TRBV16 to TRBJ1-1; 7 bases agree with TRBD1. The germline V gene encodes CDR1 KGHSY and CDR2 FQNENV. J gave up 5 bases and V 4 bases, and 10 bases lay outside the gene matches. The CDR3 extends over 15 amino acids. CDR3 bases: TGTGCCAGCAGCCCTACGGTCAGGGGGGGGACTGAAGCTTTCTTT. Translated, it gives CASSPTVRGGTEAFF. Full variable domain (rest looked up from reference TRBV16 and TRBJ1-1): GEEVAQTPKHLVRGEGQKAKLYCAPIKGHSYVFWYQQVLKNEFKFLISFQNENVFDETGMPKERFSAKCLPNSPCSLEIQATKLEDSAVYFCASSPTVRGGTEAFFGQGTRLTVV.

V and J are TRBV4-3 and TRBJ1-2; TRBD1 might be the D (5 bases). Trimming shortened V by 1 base and J by 7 bases, and 13 bases separated the two germline ends. The CDR3 length is 14 residues. Germline assignment: CDR1 LGHNA and CDR2 YSLEER. CDR3 in DNA: TGCGCCAGCAGCCAAGGGGGGGAGGGGAGTGGCTACACCTTC. Its translation: CASSQGGEGSGYTF.

V is TRBV7-9 and J is TRBJ1-5; D is unclear. Deletions cut 5 bases from V and 7 bases from J, with 12 bases between. Germline V gene sequence: CDR1 SEHNR, CDR2 FQNEAQ (reference sequence). The CDR3 contains 13 residues. CDR3 bases: TGTGCCAGCAGCGCCTACCAAGGCCAGCCCCAGCATTTT. Protein sequence: CASSAYQGQPQHF.

V and J are TRBV6-2 or TRBV6-3 and TRBJ2-7; D possibly corresponds to TRBD1 (5 bases). V lost 0 bases and J lost 1, with 10 bases in between. CDR1 MNHEY and CDR2 SVGEGT come from the germline V gene. The CDR3 totals 15 residues. CDR3 sequence reads: CASSYSAGASYEQYF. CDR3 sequence (DNA): TGTGCCAGCAGTTACTCCGCTGGGGCATCCTACGAGCAGTACTTC.

The chain carries TRBV20-1 and TRBJ1-5; D gene ambiguous. This CDR3 has 15 amino acids. Deletions cut 5 bases from V and 4 bases from J, with 18 bases between. CDR1 and CDR2 from the germline V gene are DFQATT and SNEGSKA (reference sequence). CDR3 sequence reads: CSAVEWTEGNQPQHF. The CDR3, as DNA: TGCAGTGCTGTCGAGTGGACCGAAGGAAATCAGCCCCAGCATTTT.

The chain combines TRBV6-5 with TRBJ2-1, with 10 positions matching TRBD1. J lost 8 bases, V lost 4 bases, and 5 bases had no gene match. There are 14 residues in the CDR3. Per germline, CDR1 MNHEY and CDR2 SVGAGI. CDR3 protein: CASSSGTGVHEQFF. Written as DNA, the CDR3 is TGTGCCAGCAGTTCAGGGACAGGGGTGCATGAGCAGTTCTTC.

The chain couples TRBV15 to TRBJ2-7; D gene unclear. V gave up 1 base and J gave up 3 bases, with 10 bases separating them. CDR1 and CDR2 (germline): LNHNV, YYDKDF (reference sequence). This CDR3 contains 14 residues. The CDR3 here is CATSRVGTIYEQYF. CDR3 nucleotide sequence: TGTGCCACCAGCAGAGTGGGCACAATCTACGAGCAGTACTTC.

V gene TRBV9 combines with J gene TRBJ2-3; TRBD2 matches at 11 bases. CDR1 is SGDLS, CDR2 YYNGEE, per germline. The CDR3 runs to 16 residues. V dropped 3 bases and J dropped 1; count of bases not matched to a gene: 4. The CDR3 spells CASSGLSGGGTDTQYF. In DNA form, the CDR3 reads TGTGCCAGCAGCGGCCTTAGCGGGGGGGGCACAGATACGCAGTATTTT.

The V gene is TRBV12-3 or TRBV12-4, the J gene TRBJ2-7, with a tentative D call TRBD2 (6 bases). V lost 5 bases, J lost 6 bases, and 14 bases lay in between. This CDR3 is built from 13 residues. The CDR3 loop is CASSHKAGGEQYF. CDR3 DNA sequence: TGTGCCAGCAGTCACAAGGCCGGGGGCGAGCAGTACTTC.

This clonotype is a singleton in its sample. This chain uses TRBV5-1 with TRBJ2-7; D unclear. The CDR3 runs 14 residues. Germline CDR1 reads SGHRS; CDR2 reads YFSETQ. Between the trimmed V and J ends, which lost 1 base and 3 bases, there was a span of 11 bases. The CDR3 spells CASSLTDSNYEQYF. The CDR3 DNA is TGCGCCAGCAGCTTGACAGATTCTAACTACGAGCAGTACTTC.

The V gene is TRBV29-1, the J gene TRBJ2-7, with a tentative D call TRBD2 (5 bases). The CDR3 has 13 amino acids. The V end was cut by 1 base, the J end by 7 bases, with 14 bases between. Germline V lookup: CDR1 SQVTM, CDR2 ANQGSEA. The CDR3 reads CSVEGRAREEQYF. CDR3 DNA: TGCAGCGTTGAAGGAAGGGCTAGGGAGGAGCAGTACTTC.

The V and J genes are TRBV12-5 and TRBJ1-5; perhaps TRBD1 as D (5 bases). The V gene lost 1 base and the J gene lost 4 bases, with 14 bases spanning the gap. The CDR3 runs 16 residues. The V gene's germline CDR1 is LGHNT and CDR2 FRNRAP. CDR3 sequence: CASGLDPLGVNQPQHF. CDR3 coding DNA: TGTGCTAGTGGTTTGGACCCCCTGGGGGTAAATCAGCCCCAGCATTTT.

The V gene is TRBV29-1, the J gene TRBJ1-2; possible D gene TRBD1, 5 bases. Germline CDR1 is SQVTM and CDR2 is ANQGSEA. Deletions cut 2 bases from V and 5 bases from J, with 9 bases between. CDR3 length: 12 amino acids. The CDR3 region is CSVEWGGYGYTF. The CDR3 DNA sequence: TGCAGCGTTGAATGGGGGGGGTATGGCTACACCTTC.

This clonotype has a single count. The chain is built from TRBV29-1 and TRBJ1-2; D might be TRBD1 (5 bases). Trimming cost V 4 bases and J 4 bases, with 16 bases left between them. CDR1 and CDR2 (germline): SQVTM, ANQGSEA. The CDR3 runs 14 residues. The CDR3 DNA reads TGCAGCGTTGGTGGGGCAGGGTACCGCTATGGCTACACCTTC. The encoded protein is CSVGGAGYRYGYTF.

The chain links TRBV7-8 to TRBJ2-1, with TRBD2 matching 10 bases. Germline-derived CDR1 and CDR2 are SGHVS and FQNEAQ. The CDR3 runs to 12 residues. J lost 10 bases, V lost 8 bases, and 5 bases had no gene match. CDR3 sequence (DNA): TGTGCCAGCTTCCTAGCGGGGGACGAGCAGTTCTTC. Translating it yields CASFLAGDEQFF.

J is TRBJ2-1 and V is TRBV9; TRBD1 agrees at 10 bases. V trimming: 3 bases; J trimming: 0 bases; junction bases outside the gene matches: 9. The CDR3 runs to 18 residues. Germline V lookup: CDR1 SGDLS, CDR2 YYNGEE. CDR3 DNA sequence: TGTGCCAGCAGCGCCCCCGGGACAGGGGATAGCTCCTACAATGAGCAGTTCTTC. It yields the protein CASSAPGTGDSSYNEQFF.